One and the same sample provided the 19 T cell receptor beta chains below, sequenced in a study of shared clonotypes between healthy human individuals. The repertoire was sequenced with immunoSEQ multiplex PCR; TCRdb's copy has only in-frame clones and lacks some. The repertoire consists of 800,000 or so clones, with approximately 96% occurring once and the leading ten covering about 0.22%. Naive-designated CD8 cells lacked CD45RO, were positively enriched for CCR7, and omitted terminally differentiated effector memory CD45RA+ cells. Material: naive CD8+ T cells sorted from blood. The receptors were sampled from a man aged 30 to 39 in good health.

The J gene is TRBJ1-2, the V gene TRBV6-5, with D perhaps matching TRBD1 (6 bases). Trimming took off 8 bases at V and 7 bases at J, with 20 bases between the two ends. This CDR3 comprises 14 residues. The V gene's germline CDR1 is MNHEY and CDR2 SVGAGI. The CDR3 loop is CASGNLQGDSGYTF. DNA for the CDR3: TGTGCCAGCGGCAATTTACAGGGAGATAGTGGCTACACCTTC.

The chain's CDR3 is CSGLIAREQFF. The CDR3 DNA reads as TGCAGTGGACTTATAGCGCGCGAGCAGTTCTTC. V usage is TRBV20-1 and J usage is TRBJ2-1; D is perhaps TRBD2 (5 bases). Trimming left V 7 bases short and J 10 bases short, with 14 bases between. The germline gives CDR1 DFQATT, CDR2 SNEGSKA (reference sequence). The CDR3 runs 11 residues.

The chain carries TRBV19 and TRBJ2-3; 9 bases line up with TRBD1. The CDR3 sequence is 13 residues long. Germline V gene sequence: CDR1 LNHDA, CDR2 SQIVND (reference sequence). Trimming cost V 6 bases and J 5 bases; bases outside gene matches: 3. Here the CDR3 reads CASSYRGQDTQYF. In DNA form, the CDR3 reads TGTGCCAGTAGCTACAGGGGGCAAGATACGCAGTATTTT.

The chain joins TRBV7-3 to TRBJ2-3; 10 bases agree with TRBD2. V dropped 5 bases and J dropped 7; count of bases not matched to a gene: 15. There are 17 residues in the CDR3. Germline CDR1 SGHTA, CDR2 FQGTGA. The DNA of the CDR3 is TGTGCCAGCAGCGCCTCCCTAGCGGGAGCCGGCTCGAATACGCAGTATTTT. Its translation is CASSASLAGAGSNTQYF.

CDR3: CASSYSGTEGSYEQYF. DNA of the CDR3: TGTGCCAGCAGTTACTCGGGGACAGAGGGGAGCTACGAGCAGTACTTC. V gene TRBV6-5 combines with J gene TRBJ2-7, with 7 bases lining up with TRBD1. The CDR3 has 16 residues. CDR1 is MNHEY and CDR2 is SVGAGI in the germline V gene. V lost 0 bases and J lost 3; bases outside the gene matches: 8.

This chain uses TRBV28 with TRBJ2-1; tentative D call: TRBD1 (6 bases). The germline V and J ends were trimmed by 4 bases and 5 bases, with 21 bases remaining between them. This CDR3 has 17 amino acids. CDR1 and CDR2 (germline): MDHEN, SYDVKM. The CDR3 spells CASSSRPDSLEHNEQFF. DNA for the CDR3: TGTGCCAGCAGTTCCCGACCGGACAGCCTGGAACACAATGAGCAGTTCTTC.

J is TRBJ2-5 and V is TRBV28; tentatively, D is TRBD2 (6 bases). The CDR3 loop spans 17 amino acids. The germline gives CDR1 MDHEN, CDR2 SYDVKM. Trimming took 2 bases from V and 0 from J, leaving 16 bases between them. CDR3 residues: CASSLLPGVLYQETQYF. CDR3 bases: TGTGCCAGCAGTTTACTCCCGGGGGTTTTGTACCAAGAGACCCAGTACTTC. Full variable domain (missing parts from reference TRBV28 and TRBJ2-5): DVKVTQSSRYLVKRTGEKVFLECVQDMDHENMFWYRQDPGLGLRLIYFSYDVKMKEKGDIPEGYSVSREKKERFSLILESASTNQTSMYLCASSLLPGVLYQETQYFGPGTRLLVL.

In the case of this clone: Other DNA sequences in the sample encode the same CDR3. The chain is built from TRBV7-9 and TRBJ2-5; D not resolved. CDR1 is SEHNR and CDR2 is FQNEAQ in the germline V gene (reference sequence). The CDR3 is made up of 13 amino acids. V was shortened by 5 bases and J by 5 bases, with 12 bases between the two germline ends. This CDR3 is CASSPPLGETQYF. As DNA, the CDR3 is TGTGCCAGCAGCCCTCCACTCGGGGAGACCCAGTACTTC.

This clone has just one count. Other DNA sequences within the sample encode an identical CDR3. The V gene is TRBV27, the J gene TRBJ1-1; D ambiguous. CDR1 is MNHEY and CDR2 is SMNVEV in the germline V gene (reference sequence). The CDR3 loop spans 14 amino acids. With 3 bases removed from V and 1 base from J, the gap between germline ends came to 9 bases. The CDR3 reads CASSFGLQNTEAFF. CDR3 nucleotides: TGTGCCAGCAGTTTCGGACTGCAGAACACTGAAGCTTTCTTT.

The V and J genes are TRBV11-2 and TRBJ1-5; D gene unclear. Trimming took 3 bases from V and 3 from J, leaving 9 bases between them. This CDR3 is built from 14 residues. CDR1 SGHAT and CDR2 FQNNGV come from the germline V gene. CDR3 protein: CASSFLGLNQPQHF. In DNA form, the CDR3 reads TGTGCCAGCAGCTTCTTGGGCCTCAATCAGCCCCAGCATTTT.

Remarks on this clone: The same CDR3 arises from other DNA sequences in this sample as well. The CDR3 protein is CASRQGSYEQYF. DNA for the CDR3: TGCGCCAGCAGGCAGGGATCCTACGAGCAGTACTTC. The chain uses TRBV5-1 and TRBJ2-7; D is perhaps TRBD1 (5 bases). The CDR3 runs to 12 residues. V gave up 5 bases and J gave up 1 base, with 7 bases separating them. In germline, CDR1 is SGHRS, CDR2 YFSETQ.

The CDR3 sequence is CASRDLGGAYIEQYF. In DNA, the CDR3 is TGTGCCAGCAGGGATCTTGGCGGGGCTTATATCGAGCAGTACTTC. The chain links TRBV27 to TRBJ2-7, with D possibly TRBD2 on 6 matching bases. This CDR3 has 15 residues. Germline CDR1 reads MNHEY; CDR2 reads SMNVEV (reference sequence). V was pared by 6 bases and J by 6 bases, with 21 bases between.

The chain carries TRBV28 and TRBJ2-3, with D possibly being TRBD2 (6 bases). From germline, CDR1 is MDHEN and CDR2 SYDVKM. V lost 5 bases to trimming and J lost 3 bases, with 15 bases between them. This CDR3 is built from 15 residues. CDR3 sequence reads: CASSPLSGWTDTQYF. CDR3 DNA sequence: TGTGCCAGCAGTCCCCTTAGCGGTTGGACAGATACGCAGTATTTT.

V gene TRBV11-2 combines with J gene TRBJ2-7, with 11 bases that match TRBD2. V was pared by 5 bases and J by 3 bases, with 9 bases of the junction left unmatched. This CDR3 has 16 amino acids. Germline V gene data show CDR1 as SGHAT and CDR2 as FQNNGV. CDR3 in amino acids: CASSIIAGGPYYEQYF. CDR3 nucleotide sequence: TGTGCCAGCAGCATAATAGCGGGAGGGCCATACTACGAGCAGTACTTC. The whole variable domain, remainder taken from reference TRBV11-2 and TRBJ2-7, is EAGVAQSPRYKIIEKRQSVAFWCNPISGHATLYWYQQILGQGPKLLIQFQNNGVVDDSQLPKDRFSAERLKGVDSTLKIQPAKLEDSAVYLCASSIIAGGPYYEQYFGPGTRLTVT.

This chain links TRBV7-6 with TRBJ2-7; D is ambiguous. V was trimmed by 3 bases and J by 5 bases, leaving 14 bases between them. This CDR3 spans 14 amino acids. CDR1 and CDR2 from the germline V gene are SGHVS and FNYEAQ. The CDR3 here is CASSLWTDGNEQYF. CDR3 sequence (DNA): TGTGCCAGCAGCTTGTGGACGGATGGGAACGAGCAGTACTTC.

The CDR3 is CASSPTGGGQPQHF. The CDR3 nucleotides are TGTGCCAGCAGCCCGACAGGGGGAGGTCAGCCCCAGCATTTT. The chain recombines TRBV11-2 with TRBJ1-5, with 9 bases fitting TRBD1. Germline-derived CDR1 and CDR2 are SGHAT and FQNNGV. This CDR3 has 14 residues. V lost 5 bases and J lost 6; bases outside the gene matches: 5.

The rearrangement uses TRBV6-5 and TRBJ2-3; D may be TRBD2 (6 bases). The ends were cut back, 0 bases at V and 2 bases at J, with 9 bases in the middle. This CDR3 region has 15 residues. CDR1 and CDR2 (germline): MNHEY, SVGAGI. CDR3 loop: CASSYSEGNTDTQYF. CDR3 coding DNA: TGTGCCAGCAGTTACTCGGAGGGAAACACAGATACGCAGTATTTT.

The chain uses TRBV14 and TRBJ2-4; D is uncertain. CDR1 is SGHDN, CDR2 FVKESK, per germline. This CDR3 is built from 14 residues. Trimming removed 2 bases from V and 2 bases from J, with 7 bases in between. CDR3 in amino acids: CASSQTVSKNIQYF. For the CDR3, the DNA is TGTGCCAGCAGCCAAACTGTGTCCAAAAACATTCAGTACTTC.

This chain connects TRBV5-1 to TRBJ2-7; 7 bases agree with TRBD2. The CDR3 totals 12 residues. CDR1 is SGHRS and CDR2 is YFSETQ in the germline V gene. V dropped 4 bases and J dropped 7; count of bases not matched to a gene: 5. In DNA, the CDR3 is TGCGCCAGCAGCCCGGGACTACGTGAGCAGTACTTC. It translates to CASSPGLREQYF.